The 10 T cell receptor beta chains reported below all come from one sample, sequenced in a study of T cell responses to AZD1222 COVID-19 vaccine. Measured with immunoSEQ multiplex PCR; TCRdb has only the in-frame clones, and not every one. The data contain some 170,000 clones, around 90% of them singletons. The starting material was peripheral blood, obtained on day 0 of AZD1222 vaccination. Every receptor here comes from an adult in good health.

The CDR3 region is CASAPAGVYNEQFF. CDR3 bases: TGTGCCAGCGCCCCTGCGGGGGTATACAATGAGCAGTTCTTC. The chain uses TRBV28 and TRBJ2-1; TRBD2 aligns across 7 bases. V was pared by 8 bases and J by 4 bases, with 8 bases of the junction left unmatched. This CDR3 region has 14 residues. Germline assignment: CDR1 MDHEN and CDR2 SYDVKM.

This chain links TRBV19 with TRBJ1-5, with D possibly matching TRBD1 (5 bases). This CDR3 has 11 amino acids. Germline V gene data show CDR1 as LNHDA and CDR2 as SQIVND (reference sequence). Trimming cost V 5 bases and J 11 bases, with 10 bases left between them. In nucleotides, the CDR3 is TGTGCCAGTAGTGGGGGGTGGACCCAGCATTTT. Protein product: CASSGGWTQHF.

The gene calls are TRBV2 and TRBJ1-2, with D possibly TRBD1 on 5 matching bases. Trimming pared 4 bases from V and 5 bases from J, leaving 20 bases between. This CDR3 spans 16 amino acids. From germline, CDR1 is SNHLY and CDR2 FYNNEI. CDR3 sequence: CASSGRGQGKSYGYTF. DNA for the CDR3: TGTGCCAGCAGTGGTCGCGGGCAGGGAAAAAGTTATGGCTACACCTTC.

As to this clone: One junction end does not reproduce the germline sequence, and a read error may be involved. The chain uses TRBV3-1 (or the pseudogene TRBV3-2) and TRBJ1-2, with D possibly being TRBD1 (6 bases). The CDR3 runs to 11 residues. Germline CDR1 LGHDT, CDR2 YNNKEL (reference sequence). CDR3 region: CASSQRQAFRF. CDR3 DNA sequence: TGTGCCAGCAGCCAAAGACAGGCTTTCCGTTTC.

The chain combines TRBV5-1 with TRBJ2-3; 10 nucleotides match TRBD2. Germline CDR1 is SGHRS and CDR2 is YFSETQ. The V and J ends lost 2 bases and 2 bases, in that order; junction bases with no gene match: 5. The CDR3 sequence is 16 residues long. Written as DNA, the CDR3 is TGCGCCAGCAGCTTCCTAGCGGGAGAGAACACAGATACGCAGTATTTT. Translation gives CASSFLAGENTDTQYF.

The chain uses TRBV6-2 or TRBV6-3 and TRBJ2-5; 10 bases are shared with TRBD2. The ends lost 5 bases at V and 4 bases at J; junction bases unmatched: 10. The CDR3 totals 16 residues. Germline V gives CDR1 MNHEY, CDR2 SVGEGT. The CDR3 DNA reads as TGTGCCAGCAGTGCGAAACATAGCGGGAGGTCAGAGACCCAGTACTTC. Translated, it gives CASSAKHSGRSETQYF.

V is TRBV27 and J is TRBJ2-7; D is ambiguous. CDR1 and CDR2 from the germline V gene are MNHEY and SMNVEV (reference sequence). The CDR3 runs 14 residues. Trimming removed 4 bases from V and 2 bases from J, with 12 bases in between. The CDR3 DNA reads TGTGCCAGCAGTTCAGTCGACTTTGCCTACGAGCAGTACTTC. The encoded protein is CASSSVDFAYEQYF.

The CDR3 spells CASSERAGADTQYF. The CDR3 bases are TGCGCCAGCAGTGAAAGAGCGGGGGCAGATACGCAGTATTTT. The chain employs TRBV10-1 and TRBJ2-3, with 8 bases identical to TRBD2. Unmatched junction bases numbered 3, after V lost 3 bases and J lost 4 bases. The germline CDR1 and CDR2 sequences are WNHNN and SYGVQD (reference sequence). The CDR3 length is 14 residues.

The gene calls are TRBV18 and TRBJ2-1; 10 nucleotides align to TRBD2. The trim removed 6 bases at V and 10 bases at J, leaving 9 bases unmatched. The CDR3 loop spans 14 amino acids. In germline, CDR1 is KGHSH, CDR2 LQKENI. The CDR3 spells CASSPASGSGEQFF. The CDR3 DNA reads as TGTGCCAGCTCCCCCGCTAGCGGGAGCGGGGAGCAGTTCTTC.

This chain connects TRBV7-2 to TRBJ1-2; D uncertain. Germline V gives CDR1 SGHTA, CDR2 FQGNSA. The CDR3 has 14 residues. Trimming took 2 bases from V and 8 from J, leaving 15 bases between them. The CDR3 is CASSLMVRAGGYTF. In DNA, the CDR3 is TGTGCCAGCAGCTTAATGGTCCGGGCTGGAGGCTACACCTTC.